These 30 T cell receptor beta chains came from one sample sequenced in a study of T-cell memory formation after mild COVID-19. TCRdb re-called the 5' RACE reads through MiXCR, storing one row per CDR3 protein. The table shows hundreds of thousands of distinct CDR3 sequences, with 13% to 15% occurring only once. Sequenced: PBMCs or a T cell subset sorted from them (not recorded which). Receptors were obtained from a man aged 18 to 30 who had mild COVID-19 (a few samples of this study predate the infection). Cell type and time point are not known.

This sequence joins TRBV20-1 and TRBJ2-3, with a tentative D call TRBD2 (6 bases). The CDR3 has 16 amino acids. V was cut by 0 bases and J by 1 base, with 14 bases left in between. The germline gives CDR1 DFQATT, CDR2 SNEGSKA (reference sequence). CDR3 bases: TGCAGTGCTAGAGATCCGGGAGTACATCGCACAGATACGCAGTATTTT. This gives the protein CSARDPGVHRTDTQYF.

This clonotype showed up just a few times. This chain links TRBV5-4 with TRBJ1-2; 8 nucleotides match TRBD1. CDR1 is SGHNT and CDR2 is YYREEE in the germline V gene (reference sequence). V lost 4 bases, J lost 6 bases, and 23 bases stayed unmatched. The CDR3 totals 19 residues. CDR3 DNA: TGTGCCAGCAGCCGTACCTCAGGCAGGGGGCCCTCTAACTACGATGGCTACACCTTC. Protein: CASSRTSGRGPSNYDGYTF.

This clonotype came up a few times. The chain links TRBV28 to TRBJ1-2; D gene unclear. Trimming took 10 bases from V and 4 from J, leaving 10 bases between them. CDR1 is MDHEN and CDR2 is SYDVKM in the germline V gene. This CDR3 comprises 11 residues. The CDR3 DNA is TGTGCCACAAACCTAGGCTATGGCTACACCTTC. Its protein product is CATNLGYGYTF.

The CDR3 sequence: CASSQYRVGNTEAFF. DNA of the CDR3: TGTGCCAGCAGTCAATACAGGGTTGGGAACACTGAAGCTTTCTTT. J is TRBJ1-1 and V is TRBV7-8; tentative D call: TRBD1 (6 bases). V lost 6 bases, J lost 1 base, and 15 bases lay in between. Germline assignment: CDR1 SGHVS and CDR2 FQNEAQ. The CDR3 is 15 amino acids.

V usage is TRBV7-3 and J usage is TRBJ2-2; a weak D match, TRBD1 (6 bases). Trimming removed 6 bases at V and 2 bases at J, with 10 bases between. The CDR3 sequence is 14 residues long. From germline, CDR1 is SGHTA and CDR2 FQGTGA. The CDR3 protein is CASSGDTNTGELFF. The CDR3 bases are TGTGCCAGCAGTGGGGACACCAACACCGGGGAGCTGTTTTTT.

V gene TRBV27 combines with J gene TRBJ1-1; D is undetermined. Looked up from germline, CDR1 is MNHEY and CDR2 is SMNVEV (reference sequence). Trimming pared 4 bases from V and 1 base from J, leaving 7 bases between. This CDR3 has 13 residues. Here the CDR3 DNA reads TGTGCCAGCAGTTATACGGCGAACACTGAAGCTTTCTTT. This sequence encodes CASSYTANTEAFF.

The chain combines TRBV18 with TRBJ2-7; either TRBD1 or TRBD2 may fit D (5 bases each). CDR1 KGHSH and CDR2 LQKENI come from the germline V gene. This CDR3 has 12 amino acids. Between the trimmed V and J ends, which lost 4 bases and 7 bases, there was a span of 11 bases. The CDR3 reads CASSREGREQYF. As DNA, the CDR3 is TGTGCCAGCTCACGTGAGGGGCGAGAGCAGTACTTC.

In this sample, this clonotype turned up a few times. V gene TRBV6-5 combines with J gene TRBJ2-3; 7 bases fit TRBD2. The germline V gene has CDR1 MNHEY and CDR2 SVGAGI. V gave up 6 bases and J gave up 9 bases; unmatched junction bases: 6. CDR3 length: 12 amino acids. CDR3 DNA sequence: TGTGCCAGCAGCCTCAGCGGGGTCACGCAGTATTTT. Its translation: CASSLSGVTQYF.

This sequence joins TRBV30 and TRBJ1-5, with D unresolved. This CDR3 has 13 amino acids. Trimming left V 0 bases short and J 7 bases short, with 10 bases between. From germline, CDR1 is GTSNPN and CDR2 SVGIG (reference sequence). The CDR3 coding sequence is TGTGCCTGGAGTGTTCAGGATAAGCAGCCCCAGCATTTT. Protein sequence: CAWSVQDKQPQHF.

This clonotype has more than one count but fewer than ten. As DNA, the CDR3 is TGTGCCAGCAGCTTGAACATGAAACAGGGTTATGGCTACACCTTC. It yields the protein CASSLNMKQGYGYTF. The rearrangement joins TRBV7-2 to TRBJ1-2; maybe TRBD1 (6 bases). Germline V lookup: CDR1 SGHTA, CDR2 FQGNSA. The CDR3 spans 15 residues. Between the trimmed V and J ends, which lost 3 bases and 5 bases, there was a span of 16 bases. Together with reference TRBV7-2 and TRBJ1-2, the CDR3 gives the full variable domain: GAGVSQSPSNKVTEKGKDVELRCDPISGHTALYWYRQSLGQGLEFLIYFQGNSAPDKSGLPSDRFSAERTGGSVSTLTIQRTQQEDSAVYLCASSLNMKQGYGYTFGSGTRLTVV.

The chain has TRBV29-1 and TRBJ1-1, with no clear D. This CDR3 has 14 residues. The V end was cut by 7 bases, the J end by 0 bases, with 15 bases between. Germline V gives CDR1 SQVTM, CDR2 ANQGSEA. The DNA for the CDR3 is TGCAGCGCAGTAGCAGAACACATGAACACTGAAGCTTTCTTT. Amino acids: CSAVAEHMNTEAFF.

The sample holds many counts of this clonotype. J is TRBJ2-2 and V is TRBV27; tentative D call: TRBD1 (5 bases). Trimming took off 5 bases at V and 1 base at J, with 8 bases between the two ends. Germline CDR1 MNHEY, CDR2 SMNVEV (reference sequence). This CDR3 has 14 amino acids. The CDR3, as DNA: TGTGCCAGCAGTGAAGACAGGAACACCGGGGAGCTGTTTTTT. Translation gives CASSEDRNTGELFF.

J is TRBJ1-1 and V is TRBV6-1; D gene unclear. CDR1 and CDR2 (germline): MNHNS, SASEGT. V lost 4 bases and J lost 1, with 7 bases in between. There are 13 residues in the CDR3. The CDR3 DNA follows: TGTGCCAGCAGTGGTTGGCAGAACACTGAAGCTTTCTTT. Translated: CASSGWQNTEAFF.

This clonotype was recorded at least ten times. This chain uses TRBV5-1 with TRBJ2-1; D might be TRBD2 (5 bases). The germline V gene has CDR1 SGHRS and CDR2 YFSETQ. Trimming shortened V by 5 bases and J by 1 base, and 7 bases separated the two germline ends. The CDR3 length is 13 residues. The CDR3 is CASRPGSYNEQFF. The CDR3 DNA reads as TGCGCCAGCAGACCGGGATCCTACAATGAGCAGTTCTTC.

This clonotype has a handful of counts. The V and J genes are TRBV20-1 and TRBJ2-3; no firm D call. CDR1 is DFQATT, CDR2 SNEGSKA, per germline (reference sequence). The CDR3 runs to 12 residues. Deletions cut 2 bases from V and 2 bases from J, with 5 bases between. The chain's CDR3 is CSARTFTDTQYF. The CDR3 DNA is TGCAGTGCTAGAACTTTCACAGATACGCAGTATTTT.

This clonotype was counted at least ten times. This chain links TRBV7-9 with TRBJ2-2; TRBD2 matches 7 bases. The germline V gene has CDR1 SEHNR and CDR2 FQNEAQ (reference sequence). V was clipped by 1 base and J by 6 bases; unmatched bases: 11. This CDR3 contains 17 residues. The DNA of the CDR3 is TGTGCCAGCAGCTTAGACCCTTGGAGTAGCGGGTCCGGGGAGCTGTTTTTT. Protein product: CASSLDPWSSGSGELFF.

This clonotype was recorded a few times. This sequence joins TRBV7-8 and TRBJ2-3, with 8 positions matching TRBD1. V lost 6 bases to trimming and J lost 0 bases; unmatched junction nucleotides: 8. The length of the CDR3 is 16 residues. The V gene's germline CDR1 is SGHVS and CDR2 FQNEAQ. The CDR3 DNA reads as TGTGCCAGCAGTGCTTGGGACAGGTTAAGCACAGATACGCAGTATTTT. Its translation: CASSAWDRLSTDTQYF.

This clonotype has a count of ten or more. The J gene is TRBJ2-5, the V gene TRBV12-3 or TRBV12-4, with D possibly matching TRBD1 (7 bases). V lost 6 bases and J 1 base, leaving 15 bases between the germline ends. CDR3 length: 15 residues. The CDR3 nucleotides are TGTGCCAGCAGCCTTGTCCAGGGGGGCCAAGAGACCCAGTACTTC. The encoded protein is CASSLVQGGQETQYF.

The V call is TRBV20-1, the J call TRBJ1-5, with 8 bases matching TRBD1. The junction had 8 bases not matched to a gene; V was cut back by 3 bases and J by 4 bases. This CDR3 contains 15 residues. The germline V gene encodes CDR1 DFQATT and CDR2 SNEGSKA (reference sequence). The CDR3 DNA sequence: TGCAGTGCTAGCCCGACAGGGGTGGGGAATCAGCCCCAGCATTTT. Translation gives CSASPTGVGNQPQHF.

This clonotype came up many times. The J gene is TRBJ2-3, the V gene TRBV5-1; no firm D call. Germline V gives CDR1 SGHRS, CDR2 YFSETQ. Trimming cost V 0 bases and J 3 bases, with 8 bases left between them. This CDR3 is built from 14 residues. CDR3: CASSLVPGTDTQYF. The CDR3 DNA follows: TGCGCCAGCAGCTTGGTACCGGGTACAGATACGCAGTATTTT.

This sequence joins TRBV4-3 and TRBJ2-1; D is possibly TRBD1 or TRBD2 (5 bases each). Trimming shortened V by 2 bases and J by 5 bases, and 13 bases separated the two germline ends. CDR3 length equals 15 residues. Germline V lookup: CDR1 LGHNA, CDR2 YSLEER. CDR3 region: CASSQWGSTDNEQFF. The CDR3 region has the DNA TGCGCCAGCAGCCAATGGGGGAGTACCGACAATGAGCAGTTCTTC.

V gene TRBV7-2 combines with J gene TRBJ2-5, with D perhaps TRBD2 (5 bases). V dropped 2 bases and J dropped 4 bases, with 20 bases sitting between them. Germline CDR1 SGHTA, CDR2 FQGNSA. CDR3 length equals 17 residues. The CDR3 spells CASSLSGGLLMGETQYF. The CDR3 region has the DNA TGTGCCAGCAGCTTATCAGGAGGACTCCTTATGGGAGAGACCCAGTACTTC.

In its sample, this clonotype was seen a few times. The chain combines TRBV29-1 with TRBJ2-7; TRBD1 is a possible D gene (5 bases). Per germline, CDR1 SQVTM and CDR2 ANQGSEA. CDR3 size: 11 residues. The V and J ends lost 1 base and 9 bases respectively, with 10 bases between them. CDR3: CSVEVVGRQYV. The CDR3 bases are TGCAGCGTTGAAGTGGTGGGGCGGCAGTACGTC.

This clonotype has more than one count but fewer than ten. This chain connects TRBV12-3 or TRBV12-4 to TRBJ1-6; D remains unclear. V was pared by 7 bases and J by 8 bases, with 15 bases between. CDR3 size: 14 residues. CDR3 sequence (DNA): TGTGCCAGCAAAGGTCCTAGGTGGGATTCACCCCTCCACTTT. Translated, it gives CASKGPRWDSPLHF.

This rearrangement joins TRBV3-1 to TRBJ1-2; D remains unclear. CDR1 is LGHDT, CDR2 YNNKEL, per germline (reference sequence). Trimming took 1 base from V and 8 from J, leaving 8 bases between them. The CDR3 extends over 12 amino acids. CDR3 loop: CASSQVIGGYTF. As DNA, the CDR3 is TGTGCCAGCAGCCAAGTCATAGGAGGCTACACCTTC.

The gene calls are TRBV12-3 or TRBV12-4 and TRBJ1-1; 7 positions agree with TRBD1. This CDR3 spans 14 amino acids. V lost 7 bases, J lost 0 bases, and 5 bases stayed unmatched. The CDR3 loop is CASKGQIMNTEAFF. The CDR3, as DNA: TGTGCCAGCAAGGGACAGATTATGAACACTGAAGCTTTCTTT.

This clonotype was seen repeatedly, ten times or more. The V gene is TRBV6-1, the J gene TRBJ2-7; D not resolved. The V end was cut by 5 bases, the J end by 3 bases, with 11 bases between. The germline CDR1 and CDR2 sequences are MNHNS and SASEGT. This CDR3 region has 13 residues. This CDR3 is CASSPLGSYEQYF. CDR3 nucleotides: TGTGCCAGCAGTCCGCTTGGCAGCTACGAGCAGTACTTC.

This clonotype was recorded a few times. The chain links TRBV24-1 to TRBJ2-3, with TRBD2 matching 13 bases. The CDR3 has 17 amino acids. Germline CDR1 is KGHDR and CDR2 is SFDVKD. Losses at the gene ends were 1 base for V and 2 bases for J; bases not matched to a gene: 2. Written as DNA, the CDR3 is TGTGCCACCAGTGATTTCGGGACTAGCGGGGCCACAGATACGCAGTATTTT. It yields the protein CATSDFGTSGATDTQYF.

V is TRBV7-2 and J is TRBJ1-5; tentative D call: TRBD1 (5 bases). The CDR3 totals 16 residues. In germline, CDR1 is SGHTA, CDR2 FQGNSA. Trimming removed 6 bases from V and 2 bases from J, with 17 bases in between. CDR3 coding DNA: TGTGCCAGCAGTCCTGGGGGGAGCCGGGGCAATCAGCCCCAGCATTTT. Amino acid sequence: CASSPGGSRGNQPQHF.

The chain employs TRBV15 and TRBJ2-5, with D unclear. Trimming took 9 bases from V and 5 from J, leaving 22 bases between them. CDR1 LNHNV and CDR2 YYDKDF come from the germline V gene (reference sequence). The length of the CDR3 is 15 residues. CDR3 nucleotides: TGTGCCACTAAACCAGAGACACCCAGCTCGGAGACCCAGTACTTC. It codes for CATKPETPSSETQYF. Variable domain in full (rest from reference TRBV15 and TRBJ2-5): DAMVIQNPRYQVTQFGKPVTLSCSQTLNHNVMYWYQQKSSQAPKLLFHYYDKDFNNEADTPDNFQSRRPNTSFCFLDIRSPGLGDTAMYLCATKPETPSSETQYFGPGTRLLVL.